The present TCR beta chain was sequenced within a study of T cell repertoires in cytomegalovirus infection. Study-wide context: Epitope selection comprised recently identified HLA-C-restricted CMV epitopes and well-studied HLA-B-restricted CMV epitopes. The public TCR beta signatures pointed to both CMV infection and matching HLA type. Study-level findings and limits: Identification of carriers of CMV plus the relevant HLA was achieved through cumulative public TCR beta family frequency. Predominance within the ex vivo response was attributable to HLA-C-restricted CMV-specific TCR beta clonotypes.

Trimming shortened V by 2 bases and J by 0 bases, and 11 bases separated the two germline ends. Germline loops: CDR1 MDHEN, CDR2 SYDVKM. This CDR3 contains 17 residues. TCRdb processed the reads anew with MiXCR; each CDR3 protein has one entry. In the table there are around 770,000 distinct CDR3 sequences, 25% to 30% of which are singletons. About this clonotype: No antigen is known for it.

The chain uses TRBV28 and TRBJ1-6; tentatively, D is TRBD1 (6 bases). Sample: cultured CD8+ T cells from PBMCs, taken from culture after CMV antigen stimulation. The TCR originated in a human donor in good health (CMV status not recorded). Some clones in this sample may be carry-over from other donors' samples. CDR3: CASSLTTGFSYNSPLHF. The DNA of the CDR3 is TGTGCCAGCAGTTTAACCACAGGGTTCTCCTATAATTCACCCCTCCACTTT.